The 23 T cell receptor beta chains reported below all come from one sample, sequenced in a study of naive and memory T cell subsets. The treatment is: skin biopsy from PPD injection site in Mantoux-positive individual. The library had UMIs added by 3' ligation of an oligonucleotide to TCR cDNA. Ligated cDNA underwent four rounds of PCR with nested alpha and beta constant region primers and SP2. MiXCR was run by TCRdb on the UMI-ligation and nested PCR reads, yielding one entry per CDR3 protein. The sample carries under 25,000 distinct CDR3 sequences, about 6.4% recorded once. Sequences were derived from skin, sampled from a tuberculin skin test site. The source is an adult in good health.

The chain is built from TRBV18 and TRBJ2-1; the match to TRBD2 covers 7 bases. Trimming took 2 bases from V and 4 from J; bases not matched to a gene: 5. The CDR3 covers 15 residues. Germline V CDR1 and CDR2: KGHSH, LQKENI. CDR3 sequence reads: CASSPGRDVYNEQFF. The CDR3 nucleotides are TGTGCCAGCTCACCAGGGAGGGACGTTTACAATGAGCAGTTCTTC. The full variable domain, its missing parts supplied by reference TRBV18 and TRBJ2-1, is NAGVMQNPRHLVRRRGQEARLRCSPMKGHSHVYWYRQLPEEGLKFMVYLQKENIIDESGMPKERFSAEFPKEGPSILRIQQVVRGDSAAYFCASSPGRDVYNEQFFGPGTRLTVL.

In its sample, this clonotype was seen many times. V is TRBV20-1 and J is TRBJ2-1; the match to TRBD2 covers 13 bases. After removal of 1 base from V and 4 bases from J, the junction contained 4 bases not matched to a gene. CDR3 length equals 16 residues. Germline values: CDR1 DFQATT, CDR2 SNEGSKA (reference sequence). CDR3 loop: CSARVLAGGYYNEQFF. CDR3 in DNA: TGCAGTGCTAGAGTACTAGCGGGAGGGTATTACAATGAGCAGTTCTTC.

There are many counts of this clonotype. Here the CDR3 DNA reads TGTGCCAGCACCAGACTAGTTGGGACCCAGTACTTC. Its protein product is CASTRLVGTQYF. V gene TRBV11-2 combines with J gene TRBJ2-5, with D perhaps TRBD2 (6 bases). Germline V lookup: CDR1 SGHAT, CDR2 FQNNGV. V gave up 7 bases and J gave up 7 bases, with 13 bases separating them. This CDR3 region has 12 residues.

This clonotype was seen ten or more times. V usage is TRBV27 and J usage is TRBJ1-1; 9 bases agree with TRBD1. The CDR3 consists of 17 residues. The germline V gene encodes CDR1 MNHEY and CDR2 SMNVEV (reference sequence). The junction had 9 bases not matched to a gene; V was cut back by 0 bases and J by 4 bases. The CDR3 reads CASSLSGGTGRFTEAFF. The CDR3, as DNA: TGTGCCAGCAGTTTATCGGGGGGGACAGGGAGGTTCACTGAAGCTTTCTTT.

This clonotype was picked up many times. The V gene is TRBV6-6, the J gene TRBJ2-1; D may be TRBD1 (5 bases). V dropped 2 bases and J dropped 4 bases, with 15 bases sitting between them. The CDR3 totals 16 residues. Germline CDR1 MNHNY, CDR2 SVGAGI (reference sequence). The CDR3 DNA reads TGTGCCAGCAGTTACGACAGCCTCTCGATGTACAATGAGCAGTTCTTC. Its translation: CASSYDSLSMYNEQFF.

This clonotype appeared many times. The V and J genes are TRBV6-2 or TRBV6-3 and TRBJ2-7; tentative D call: TRBD1 (6 bases). V shed 2 bases and J shed 3 bases, with 14 bases lying between them. Germline V gene sequence: CDR1 MNHEY, CDR2 SVGEGT. This CDR3 has 15 residues. CDR3: CASSYGAGDLYEQYF. As DNA, the CDR3 is TGTGCCAGCAGTTACGGCGCAGGGGACCTCTACGAGCAGTACTTC.

This clonotype occurred many times. The rearrangement joins TRBV7-2 to TRBJ1-2, with D perhaps TRBD1 (5 bases). The CDR3 has 15 residues. Trimming removed 5 bases from V and 3 bases from J, with 16 bases in between. The V gene's germline CDR1 is SGHTA and CDR2 FQGNSA. This CDR3 is CASSHRGGVDYGYTF. CDR3 sequence (DNA): TGTGCCAGCAGCCACCGGGGAGGGGTTGACTATGGCTACACCTTC.

This clonotype was recorded at least ten times. The J gene is TRBJ2-7, the V gene TRBV9; tentative D call: TRBD1 (6 bases). The V and J ends lost 0 bases and 9 bases respectively, with 25 bases between them. Germline CDR1 is SGDLS and CDR2 is YYNGEE. The CDR3 loop spans 17 amino acids. The CDR3 sequence: CASSVGGEQGMPPWQYF. The CDR3 DNA reads TGTGCCAGCAGCGTAGGAGGCGAACAGGGAATGCCTCCGTGGCAGTACTTC.

This clonotype came up many times. This chain joins TRBV7-9 and TRBJ2-3; D ambiguous. This CDR3 region has 14 residues. Trimming stripped 1 base from V and 0 bases from J, with 5 bases between. Germline CDR1 SEHNR, CDR2 FQNEAQ (reference sequence). The CDR3 sequence is CASSLEQSTDTQYF. In DNA form, the CDR3 reads TGTGCCAGCAGCTTAGAACAGAGCACAGATACGCAGTATTTT.

This clonotype was observed at least ten times. The gene calls are TRBV20-1 and TRBJ2-1, with 11 bases identical to TRBD2. The J segment lost 4 bases and the V segment lost 5 bases, leaving 4 bases of the junction unmatched. Germline CDR1 is DFQATT and CDR2 is SNEGSKA (reference sequence). The CDR3 runs 14 residues. CDR3 coding DNA: TGCAGTGCTTACACTAGCGGGAGATACAATGAGCAGTTCTTC. This translates into CSAYTSGRYNEQFF.

Within the sample, this clonotype is medium-sized. This sequence joins TRBV4-1 and TRBJ1-4; unclear D gene. This CDR3 is built from 15 residues. Trimming removed 4 bases from V and 8 bases from J, with 17 bases in between. Per the germline V gene, CDR1 is MGHRA and CDR2 is YSYEKL. The CDR3: CASSPRAASREKLFF. The CDR3 coding sequence is TGCGCCAGCAGCCCCCGGGCCGCTTCAAGGGAAAAACTGTTTTTT.

The genes are TRBV5-1 and TRBJ2-7; 13 nucleotides agree with TRBD2. V trimming: 1 base; J trimming: 5 bases; junction bases outside the gene matches: 9. There are 17 residues in the CDR3. CDR1 is SGHRS, CDR2 YFSETQ, per germline. In DNA, the CDR3 is TGCGCCAGCAGCTTGAATCCCGGACTAGCGGGAGTCCACGAGCAGTACTTC. Translated: CASSLNPGLAGVHEQYF. The full variable domain, rest sourced from reference TRBV5-1 and TRBJ2-7, is KAGVTQTPRYLIKTRGQQVTLSCSPISGHRSVSWYQQTPGQGLQFLFEYFSETQRNKGNFPGRFSGRQFSNSRSEMNVSTLELGDSALYLCASSLNPGLAGVHEQYFGPGTRLTVT.

In this sample, this clonotype turned up a few times. The V and J genes are TRBV7-8 and TRBJ1-1; no reliable D call. V lost 1 base and J lost 0, with 9 bases in between. This CDR3 spans 15 amino acids. Germline CDR1 is SGHVS and CDR2 is FQNEAQ. CDR3 in DNA: TGTGCCAGCAGCTTAGTGGCGGATGTGAACACTGAAGCTTTCTTT. Amino acids: CASSLVADVNTEAFF.

This clonotype occurred a few times. The rearrangement joins TRBV18 to TRBJ2-2, with a weak D call TRBD1 (5 bases). Trimming left V 0 bases short and J 3 bases short, with 11 bases between. Germline-derived CDR1 and CDR2 are KGHSH and LQKENI. CDR3 length: 16 amino acids. The CDR3 bases are TGTGCCAGCTCACCACCAAGGGGCCGTGACACCGGGGAGCTGTTTTTT. As protein: CASSPPRGRDTGELFF. The entire variable domain, with the rest obtained from reference TRBV18 and TRBJ2-2, is as follows: NAGVMQNPRHLVRRRGQEARLRCSPMKGHSHVYWYRQLPEEGLKFMVYLQKENIIDESGMPKERFSAEFPKEGPSILRIQQVVRGDSAAYFCASSPPRGRDTGELFFGEGSRLTVL.

This clonotype was picked up many times. This chain links TRBV5-1 with TRBJ2-1; 7 bases line up with TRBD1. CDR3 length equals 12 residues. Trimming removed 0 bases from V and 15 bases from J; junction bases left unmatched: 6. Per germline, CDR1 SGHRS and CDR2 YFSETQ. The CDR3 nucleotides read TGCGCCAGCAGCTTGGTACGGGACAGACGGTTCTTC. Its translation is CASSLVRDRRFF.

This clonotype was detected a few times. This sequence joins TRBV5-6 and TRBJ1-5, with 12 positions matching TRBD1. This CDR3 comprises 17 residues. Germline V CDR1 and CDR2: SGHDT, YYEEEE. V trimming: 4 bases; J trimming: 1 base; junction bases outside the gene matches: 6. The CDR3 here is CASSTGTGGFSNQPQHF. CDR3 bases: TGTGCCAGCAGCACAGGGACAGGGGGCTTCAGCAATCAGCCCCAGCATTTT.

This clonotype was counted ten times or more. V is TRBV3-1 and J is TRBJ2-1; no reliable D call. Germline V CDR1 and CDR2: LGHDT, YNNKEL (reference sequence). V was shortened by 0 bases and J by 0 bases, with 6 bases between the two germline ends. The CDR3 spans 15 residues. CDR3 nucleotide sequence: TGTGCCAGCAGCCAAGACCGTAGCTCCTACAATGAGCAGTTCTTC. Protein product: CASSQDRSSYNEQFF.

This clonotype was detected ten times or more. The chain uses TRBV29-1 and TRBJ1-5, with D tentatively TRBD1 (6 bases). V gave up 4 bases and J gave up 5 bases, with 12 bases separating them. Germline V CDR1 and CDR2: SQVTM, ANQGSEA. The CDR3 consists of 13 residues. The CDR3 region has the DNA TGCAGCGTTGGGGGGGCTGGGGATCAGCCCCAGCATTTT. Translation gives CSVGGAGDQPQHF.

This clonotype showed up just a few times. This sequence joins TRBV4-3 and TRBJ2-2; TRBD2 matches at 7 bases. Germline V gene sequence: CDR1 LGHNA, CDR2 YSLEER. V lost 0 bases and J lost 1; bases outside the gene matches: 2. The CDR3 runs to 16 residues. The CDR3 here is CASSQEPGGNTGELFF. The CDR3 DNA reads TGCGCCAGCAGCCAAGAACCGGGAGGGAACACCGGGGAGCTGTTTTTT.

There are many counts of this clonotype. This rearrangement joins TRBV20-1 to TRBJ2-1; the D gene is possibly TRBD2 (7 bases). CDR1 is DFQATT and CDR2 is SNEGSKA in the germline V gene (reference sequence). The V end lost 2 bases, the J end lost 5 bases, and 19 bases lay between the germline ends. The CDR3 loop spans 16 amino acids. CDR3 loop: CSARSQGTTQNNEQFF. The CDR3 region has the DNA TGCAGTGCTAGATCCCAGGGGACTACTCAAAACAATGAGCAGTTCTTC.

This clonotype was counted many times. The chain links TRBV9 to TRBJ2-1; D might be TRBD1 (6 bases). The CDR3 runs to 15 residues. CDR1 is SGDLS and CDR2 is YYNGEE in the germline V gene. V was trimmed by 1 base and J by 7 bases, leaving 15 bases between them. As DNA, the CDR3 is TGTGCCAGCAGCGTAAACGTAATAGGGGGTAATGAGCAGTTCTTC. Translated: CASSVNVIGGNEQFF.

This clonotype showed up just a few times. The CDR3 sequence is CASSLADSSYNSPLHF. The DNA for the CDR3 is TGTGCCAGCAGTTTAGCAGACAGTTCCTATAATTCACCCCTCCACTTT. This chain uses TRBV28 with TRBJ1-6; a possible D gene is TRBD1 (5 bases). V lost 2 bases and J 1 base, leaving 9 bases between the germline ends. The germline CDR1 and CDR2 sequences are MDHEN and SYDVKM. This CDR3 has 16 residues.

This clonotype was recorded many times. The rearrangement joins TRBV6-5 to TRBJ2-7; TRBD1 aligns across 7 bases. The J segment lost 0 bases and the V segment lost 6 bases, leaving 5 bases of the junction unmatched. The V gene's germline CDR1 is MNHEY and CDR2 SVGAGI. This CDR3 has 14 residues. The CDR3 sequence is CASRGQANSYEQYF. The CDR3, as DNA: TGTGCCAGCAGAGGACAGGCTAACTCCTACGAGCAGTACTTC.